The TCR beta chain described here comes from a study of blood T cell repertoires in COVID-19. CDR3 size: 14 residues. The J segment lost 2 bases and the V segment lost 6 bases, leaving 3 bases of the junction unmatched. The germline gives CDR1 ENHRY, CDR2 SYGVKD. Per the authors' pipeline: From reference gene primer amplification, estimates of nucleated cell counts were derived. The table came from immunoSEQ multiplex PCR; TCRdb's copy has only in-frame clones and leaves some out. V and J calls and clone size are those listed in that table; D and trimming were worked out from the DNA. The sample records more than 90,000 clones, 80% to 95% being singletons. This clone has only one observation.

The J gene is TRBJ1-2, the V gene TRBV10-3; 10 positions match TRBD1. Input material: peripheral blood. This receptor was obtained from a man aged 50 to 60 with active COVID-19. For the CDR3, the DNA is TGTGCCATCAGGTCGGGACAGGGGAACTATGGCTACACCTTC. Translation gives CAIRSGQGNYGYTF.